The 27 T cell receptor beta chains listed next were all sequenced from one sample in a study of human T cells and chemical hapten exposure. TCRdb analysed the RACE reads with MiXCR anew, one entry per CDR3 protein. The sample shows about 69,000 distinct CDR3 sequences, approximately 10% of them seen only once. Time point described: patch test 2, 6 weeks after DPC sensitization. This sample's treatment: therapeutic diphenylcyclopropenone sensitization with weekly scalp DPC. The source material was whole blood, sampled in connection with sensitization to the hapten diphenylcyclopropenone (DPC). The receptors were gathered from a woman aged 45-65 years with alopecia areata. Some clones in this sample may be carry-over from other donors' samples.

The chain employs TRBV11-1 and TRBJ1-1; unclear D gene. V shed 7 bases and J shed 5 bases, with 20 bases lying between them. Per germline, CDR1 SGHAT and CDR2 FQDESV (reference sequence). The length of the CDR3 is 15 residues. CDR3 region: CASTTGTSVGTEAFF. The CDR3 DNA reads as TGTGCCAGCACAACGGGCACGTCAGTTGGGACTGAAGCTTTCTTT.

This clonotype is medium-sized (0.01 to 0.1%) in the sample. The rearrangement joins TRBV7-2 to TRBJ2-1; D is possibly TRBD2 (6 bases). Germline CDR1 and CDR2: SGHTA and FQGNSA. The V end lost 7 bases, the J end lost 2 bases, and 15 bases lay between the germline ends. This CDR3 has 15 amino acids. CDR3 sequence: CASTYGSGTYNEQFF. DNA of the CDR3: TGTGCCAGCACATACGGTAGCGGAACCTACAATGAGCAGTTCTTC.

The CDR3 nucleotides are TGCAGTGCTACGGACGGACCAAAACGCTCCTACAATGAGCAGTTCTTC. It codes for CSATDGPKRSYNEQFF. This rearrangement joins TRBV20-1 to TRBJ2-1; D unclear. V lost 4 bases and J 0 bases, leaving 16 bases between the germline ends. The CDR3 is made up of 16 amino acids. Germline assignment: CDR1 DFQATT and CDR2 SNEGSKA (reference sequence).

This clonotype has a handful of counts. The chain couples TRBV19 to TRBJ2-6, with 9 bases aligning to TRBD1. The CDR3 is made up of 17 amino acids. The trim removed 5 bases at V and 0 bases at J, leaving 5 bases unmatched. Germline V gives CDR1 LNHDA, CDR2 SQIVND (reference sequence). The CDR3 here is CASSPTGGSSGANVLTF. CDR3 in DNA: TGTGCCAGTAGTCCGACAGGGGGTAGCTCTGGGGCCAACGTCCTGACTTTC.

This clonotype was recorded many times. The V and J genes are TRBV7-8 and TRBJ2-2; D is undetermined. The CDR3 extends over 16 amino acids. The germline V and J ends were trimmed by 2 bases and 2 bases, with 12 bases remaining between them. The germline V gene has CDR1 SGHVS and CDR2 FQNEAQ. The CDR3 protein is CASSLRSGINTGELFF. DNA of the CDR3: TGTGCCAGCAGCTTACGTTCCGGAATTAACACCGGGGAGCTGTTTTTT.

This clonotype was picked up many times. This rearrangement joins TRBV29-1 to TRBJ2-2, with 7 bases lining up with TRBD1. V lost 5 bases, J lost 5 bases, and 11 bases stayed unmatched. CDR1 is SQVTM and CDR2 is ANQGSEA in the germline V gene. The CDR3 extends over 15 amino acids. CDR3 residues: CSVRSPGQRTGELFF. In DNA form, the CDR3 reads TGCAGCGTTCGATCTCCGGGACAGCGGACCGGGGAGCTGTTTTTT.

This clonotype was seen many times. The genes are TRBV10-3 and TRBJ1-5; D gene unclear. The CDR3 has 12 residues. The V and J ends lost 3 bases and 5 bases respectively, with 5 bases between them. Germline V gives CDR1 ENHRY, CDR2 SYGVKD. The chain's CDR3 is CAISEGHQPQHF. The CDR3 nucleotides are TGTGCCATCAGTGAAGGGCATCAGCCCCAGCATTTT.

The chain is built from TRBV6-5 and TRBJ1-1; D not resolved. V lost 6 bases to trimming and J lost 1 base, with 15 bases between them. This CDR3 has 15 amino acids. Per germline, CDR1 MNHEY and CDR2 SVGAGI. CDR3 loop: CASSFQGRSNTEAFF. CDR3 nucleotides: TGTGCCAGCAGCTTTCAAGGACGCTCGAACACTGAAGCTTTCTTT.

This clonotype has more than one count but fewer than ten. V and J are TRBV6-5 and TRBJ2-1; D remains unclear. CDR1 MNHEY and CDR2 SVGAGI come from the germline V gene. This CDR3 contains 15 residues. The V and J ends lost 1 base and 4 bases respectively, with 11 bases between them. CDR3 sequence (DNA): TGTGCCAGCAGTTACTGGATGGACCCGTACAATGAGCAGTTCTTC. Translating it yields CASSYWMDPYNEQFF.

This clonotype was recorded many times. The J gene is TRBJ1-5, the V gene TRBV3-1, with D unclear. The V end was cut by 0 bases, the J end by 5 bases, with 5 bases between. This CDR3 has 13 residues. From germline, CDR1 is LGHDT and CDR2 YNNKEL (reference sequence). As DNA, the CDR3 is TGTGCCAGCAGCCAAGATCATTATCAGCCCCAGCATTTT. Protein sequence: CASSQDHYQPQHF.

This chain uses TRBV2 with TRBJ1-4; D ambiguous. Germline CDR1 reads SNHLY; CDR2 reads FYNNEI. The length of the CDR3 is 13 residues. The V gene lost 8 bases and the J gene lost 12 bases, with 19 bases spanning the gap. The CDR3 DNA sequence: TGTGCCAGCCGGCACCGCTACCTTTCGGAACTGTTTTTT. It yields the protein CASRHRYLSELFF.

In its sample, this clonotype was seen a few times. This chain links TRBV7-2 with TRBJ1-2, with 9 bases aligning to TRBD1. Germline V gives CDR1 SGHTA, CDR2 FQGNSA. Trimming removed 6 bases from V and 8 bases from J; junction bases left unmatched: 7. There are 13 residues in the CDR3. The CDR3 reads CASRLGQGRGYTF. DNA for the CDR3: TGTGCCAGCAGATTGGGACAGGGAAGAGGCTACACCTTC.

The rearrangement joins TRBV7-9 to TRBJ1-2; D remains ambiguous. The CDR3 runs to 15 residues. V lost 1 base, J lost 4 bases, and 13 bases lay in between. Looked up from germline, CDR1 is SEHNR and CDR2 is FQNEAQ (reference sequence). The CDR3 coding sequence is TGTGCCAGCAGCTTAGAGGCCCTGGCCAGCTATGGCTACACCTTC. It translates to CASSLEALASYGYTF.

The chain carries TRBV5-6 and TRBJ2-7; 11 bases are shared with TRBD1. This CDR3 contains 16 residues. The V gene's germline CDR1 is SGHDT and CDR2 YYEEEE. V shed 6 bases, J shed 1 base, and the junction held 9 bases outside the gene matches. The CDR3 coding sequence is TGTGCCAGCACCTCCCGGGGGACAGGGGGATCCTACGAGCAGTACTTC. It encodes CASTSRGTGGSYEQYF.

This chain uses TRBV10-3 with TRBJ2-1; perhaps TRBD2 as D (5 bases). With 6 bases removed from V and 0 bases from J, the gap between germline ends came to 18 bases. Germline V gene lookup returns CDR1 ENHRY and CDR2 SYGVKD. The CDR3 is 17 residues long. The CDR3 DNA is TGTGCCATCAGAGGCGATGGAGGTAAAAGCTCCTACAATGAGCAGTTCTTC. It codes for CAIRGDGGKSSYNEQFF.

This clonotype was observed many times. The chain combines TRBV11-2 with TRBJ2-7; no clear D gene. The germline gives CDR1 SGHAT, CDR2 FQNNGV. V was pared by 3 bases and J by 1 base, with 7 bases between. CDR3 length equals 13 residues. This CDR3 is CASSLAVSYEQYF. As DNA, the CDR3 is TGTGCCAGCAGCTTGGCGGTATCCTACGAGCAGTACTTC.

This clonotype was recorded at least ten times. V usage is TRBV5-4 and J usage is TRBJ1-1; D is possibly TRBD1 (6 bases). The V gene lost 0 bases and the J gene lost 7 bases, with 13 bases spanning the gap. The CDR3 spans 14 residues. CDR1 is SGHNT and CDR2 is YYREEE in the germline V gene (reference sequence). The CDR3 nucleotides read TGTGCCAGCAGCTTGGAATACAGGGCAGTTGAAGCTTTCTTT. It is translated as CASSLEYRAVEAFF.

This rearrangement joins TRBV7-6 to TRBJ2-7, with 8 bases matching TRBD2. The J segment lost 3 bases and the V segment lost 4 bases, leaving 8 bases of the junction unmatched. Per the germline V gene, CDR1 is SGHVS and CDR2 is FNYEAQ. The CDR3 is 15 amino acids. CDR3 region: CASSSEISGNYEQYF. The DNA of the CDR3 is TGTGCCAGCAGCTCCGAAATTAGCGGGAACTACGAGCAGTACTTC.

This clonotype was observed many times. This chain links TRBV11-2 with TRBJ2-7, with D maybe TRBD2 (6 bases). Germline assignment: CDR1 SGHAT and CDR2 FQNNGV. The CDR3 length is 15 residues. V was cut by 1 base and J by 3 bases, with 13 bases left in between. This chain's CDR3 is CASSLGSGSYYEQYF. The CDR3 region has the DNA TGTGCCAGCAGCTTAGGGTCCGGGAGCTACTACGAGCAGTACTTC. Full variable domain (rest looked up from reference TRBV11-2 and TRBJ2-7): EAGVAQSPRYKIIEKRQSVAFWCNPISGHATLYWYQQILGQGPKLLIQFQNNGVVDDSQLPKDRFSAERLKGVDSTLKIQPAKLEDSAVYLCASSLGSGSYYEQYFGPGTRLTVT.

This clonotype came up a few times. The J gene is TRBJ2-1, the V gene TRBV18, with D possibly being TRBD1 or TRBD2 (5 bases each). The CDR3 spans 16 residues. CDR1 and CDR2 from the germline V gene are KGHSH and LQKENI. V shed 2 bases and J shed 4 bases, with 15 bases lying between them. The CDR3, as DNA: TGTGCCAGCTCACCAGAGGGGCAGGTCGGTTACAATGAGCAGTTCTTC. Its translation is CASSPEGQVGYNEQFF.

V gene TRBV28 combines with J gene TRBJ2-7, with D uncertain. Germline V gene sequence: CDR1 MDHEN, CDR2 SYDVKM. V was shortened by 4 bases and J by 5 bases, with 9 bases between the two germline ends. This CDR3 is built from 12 residues. CDR3 sequence (DNA): TGTGCCAGCAGTTCCTCTGGGAACGAGCAGTACTTC. As protein: CASSSSGNEQYF.

This clonotype was recorded many times. The chain has TRBV11-3 and TRBJ2-2; D gene unclear. CDR1 is SGHNT, CDR2 YENEEA, per germline. V was shortened by 4 bases and J by 0 bases, with 9 bases between the two germline ends. The CDR3 runs to 15 residues. In DNA, the CDR3 is TGTGCCAGCAGCTCACGCCCAGCGAACACCGGGGAGCTGTTTTTT. Translated, it gives CASSSRPANTGELFF.

This clonotype has just a few counts. The chain couples TRBV5-1 to TRBJ1-4; D not resolved. The germline gives CDR1 SGHRS, CDR2 YFSETQ. The CDR3 totals 14 residues. Trimming removed 3 bases at V and 6 bases at J, with 12 bases between. The DNA for the CDR3 is TGCGCCAGCAGCTCGTCCGGGAGGGATGAAAAACTGTTTTTT. This codes for CASSSSGRDEKLFF. Supplemented by reference TRBV5-1 and TRBJ1-4, the full variable domain reads KAGVTQTPRYLIKTRGQQVTLSCSPISGHRSVSWYQQTPGQGLQFLFEYFSETQRNKGNFPGRFSGRQFSNSRSEMNVSTLELGDSALYLCASSSSGRDEKLFFGSGTQLSVL.

This clonotype was counted many times. The chain recombines TRBV19 with TRBJ2-7, with TRBD2 matching over 13 bases. This CDR3 region has 15 residues. V lost 7 bases and J lost 6; bases outside the gene matches: 9. Germline V gene lookup returns CDR1 LNHDA and CDR2 SQIVND (reference sequence). In DNA, the CDR3 is TGTGCCAGTACCCAAGGACTAGCGGGAGATGTCGAGCAGTACTTC. Its protein product is CASTQGLAGDVEQYF.

This chain links TRBV29-1 with TRBJ2-3; TRBD2 matches 8 bases. Unmatched junction bases numbered 8, after V lost 8 bases and J lost 1 base. The germline V gene has CDR1 SQVTM and CDR2 ANQGSEA. This CDR3 region has 14 residues. CDR3 residues: CSSGGREGTDTQYF. CDR3 nucleotides: TGCAGCTCTGGCGGGCGGGAGGGCACAGATACGCAGTATTTT.

This clonotype showed up many times. The gene calls are TRBV2 and TRBJ2-5; tentatively, D is TRBD1 or TRBD2 (5 bases each). Germline V gene data show CDR1 as SNHLY and CDR2 as FYNNEI. Trimming cost V 0 bases and J 0 bases, with 17 bases left between them. The CDR3 loop spans 18 amino acids. The DNA of the CDR3 is TGTGCCAGCAGTGAAGCACAAACCGGGACCAGGTACCAAGAGACCCAGTACTTC. Protein: CASSEAQTGTRYQETQYF.

This clonotype has a count of ten or more. The chain joins TRBV20-1 to TRBJ1-3, with 7 bases aligning to TRBD1. Germline CDR1 is DFQATT and CDR2 is SNEGSKA (reference sequence). This CDR3 has 16 residues. V was pared by 4 bases and J by 4 bases, with 13 bases of the junction left unmatched. As DNA, the CDR3 is TGCAGTGCTAACCCCCCCGTCGGACAGGAGGGAAACACCATATATTTT. Translated: CSANPPVGQEGNTIYF.